This passage covers 14 T cell receptor beta chains from one sample sequenced in a study of a mutant IDH1 vaccine in newly diagnosed glioma. The table came from immunoSEQ multiplex PCR; TCRdb's copy has only in-frame clones and leaves some out. In the table there are about 30,000 clones, approximately 80% of which are singletons. Time point reported: baseline, week 1 (first vaccination visit). Treatment given: pre-vaccination baseline after standard-of-care therapy. The sample here was PBMCs, taken from a glioma patient treated with radiotherapy, temozolomide or both. These receptors were obtained from a man aged 25 to 45 with glioma.

The gene calls are TRBV4-1 and TRBJ1-3; 9 bases align to TRBD1. Germline V gives CDR1 MGHRA, CDR2 YSYEKL. The CDR3 extends over 16 amino acids. V gave up 5 bases and J gave up 0 bases; unmatched junction bases: 5. The CDR3 nucleotides are TGCGCCAGCAGCTCCCCGACAGGGGGCTCTGGAAACACCATATATTTT. Protein: CASSSPTGGSGNTIYF.

The chain has TRBV7-9 and TRBJ2-5, with D perhaps matching TRBD2 (7 bases). The germline CDR1 and CDR2 sequences are SEHNR and FQNEAQ (reference sequence). V dropped 1 base and J dropped 5 bases, with 11 bases sitting between them. The CDR3 is made up of 14 amino acids. Written as DNA, the CDR3 is TGTGCCAGCAGCTTAGAAGGGGGGGTGGAGACCCAGTACTTC. It yields the protein CASSLEGGVETQYF.

This sequence joins TRBV19 and TRBJ1-1; the D is unclear. The germline gives CDR1 LNHDA, CDR2 SQIVND (reference sequence). CDR3 length equals 13 residues. V shed 3 bases and J shed 1 base, with 6 bases lying between them. CDR3 in amino acids: CASSIQENTEAFF. The CDR3 nucleotides read TGTGCCAGTAGTATTCAAGAGAACACTGAAGCTTTCTTT.

The CDR3 sequence is CASSSSGGTDTQYF. DNA of the CDR3: TGTGCCAGCAGTTCTAGCGGGGGAACAGATACGCAGTATTTT. V and J are TRBV6-6 and TRBJ2-3; TRBD2 aligns across 10 bases. Germline V lookup: CDR1 MNHNY, CDR2 SVGAGI (reference sequence). After removal of 4 bases from V and 3 bases from J, the junction contained 1 base not matched to a gene. The CDR3 is made up of 14 amino acids.

The V gene is TRBV30, the J gene TRBJ1-1, with a tentative D call TRBD1 (5 bases). V was shortened by 0 bases and J by 1 base, with 9 bases between the two germline ends. Germline assignment: CDR1 GTSNPN and CDR2 SVGIG (reference sequence). The CDR3 spans 14 residues. The CDR3 DNA follows: TGTGCCTGGAGTGTTTATGGGGGGAACACTGAAGCTTTCTTT. Its translation is CAWSVYGGNTEAFF.

This clone was counted only a few times. The chain carries TRBV30 and TRBJ2-3; 10 bases map to TRBD2. The CDR3 totals 16 residues. The germline CDR1 and CDR2 sequences are GTSNPN and SVGIG (reference sequence). The trim removed 1 base at V and 0 bases at J, leaving 4 bases unmatched. The CDR3 nucleotides read TGTGCCTGGAGTGACGGACTAGCGGCTAGCACAGATACGCAGTATTTT. Translating it yields CAWSDGLAASTDTQYF.

V and J are TRBV30 and TRBJ2-1, with a possible D match to TRBD2 (5 bases). The CDR3 is made up of 14 amino acids. CDR1 and CDR2 from the germline V gene are GTSNPN and SVGIG (reference sequence). V was shortened by 3 bases and J by 0 bases, with 9 bases between the two germline ends. The CDR3 nucleotides are TGTGCCTGGAGCCGGGGAACCTCCTACAATGAGCAGTTCTTC. Protein sequence: CAWSRGTSYNEQFF.

The chain links TRBV5-6 to TRBJ2-7; no reliable D call. The V gene's germline CDR1 is SGHDT and CDR2 YYEEEE. This CDR3 has 15 amino acids. Deletions cut 4 bases from V and 0 bases from J, with 14 bases between. As DNA, the CDR3 is TGTGCCAGCAGCCCCCGGCTTCCGTCCTCCTACGAGCAGTACTTC. Its translation: CASSPRLPSSYEQYF.

This clone has a handful of counts. At one of its ends the junction is not consistent with the germline gene, which may arise from a read error. This sequence joins TRBV30 and TRBJ1-1; TRBD1 might be the D (6 bases). The CDR3 has 11 amino acids. CDR1 is GTSNPN and CDR2 is SVGIG in the germline V gene (reference sequence). The CDR3: CAWKGVTEAFF. The CDR3 DNA follows: TGTGCGTGGAAGGGGGTGACTGAAGCTTTCTTT.

This chain connects TRBV6-1 to TRBJ1-4; D might be TRBD1 (6 bases). This CDR3 spans 16 amino acids. Trimming left V 2 bases short and J 3 bases short, with 13 bases between. The germline CDR1 and CDR2 sequences are MNHNS and SASEGT. The CDR3 loop is CASSEFRGQPNEKLFF. CDR3 nucleotide sequence: TGTGCCAGCAGTGAATTTCGAGGACAGCCTAATGAAAAACTGTTTTTT.

The chain joins TRBV7-9 to TRBJ1-1; D uncertain. The ends were cut back, 5 bases at V and 5 bases at J, with 9 bases in the middle. Germline V gene data show CDR1 as SEHNR and CDR2 as FQNEAQ (reference sequence). The CDR3 totals 12 residues. In nucleotides, the CDR3 is TGTGCCAGCAGCCTCGGGGTTACTGAAGCTTTCTTT. Residues: CASSLGVTEAFF.

The rearrangement links TRBV4-3 to TRBJ2-7, with D maybe TRBD2 (5 bases). Trimming removed 0 bases from V and 6 bases from J, with 21 bases in between. The CDR3 is 17 residues long. Germline CDR1 LGHNA, CDR2 YSLEER. CDR3 nucleotides: TGCGCCAGCAGCCAAGACGTAGTTGGATACGGAGGTGGCGAGCAGTACTTC. This translates into CASSQDVVGYGGGEQYF.

This clone appeared a single time. The rearrangement joins TRBV2 to TRBJ2-5; TRBD1 aligns across 8 bases. This CDR3 has 13 amino acids. V was pared by 7 bases and J by 5 bases, with 6 bases of the junction left unmatched. Germline-derived CDR1 and CDR2 are SNHLY and FYNNEI. The CDR3 protein is CASTRGLVETQYF. In nucleotides, the CDR3 is TGTGCCAGCACCAGGGGGCTGGTTGAGACCCAGTACTTC.

The rearrangement links TRBV7-9 to TRBJ2-7, with D maybe TRBD1 (6 bases). Germline values: CDR1 SEHNR, CDR2 FQNEAQ (reference sequence). Trimming stripped 5 bases from V and 7 bases from J, with 9 bases between. The CDR3 spans 11 residues. The CDR3 nucleotides are TGTGCCAGCAGCCTCACAGGGGAGCAGTACTTC. It encodes CASSLTGEQYF.